The TCR beta chain under discussion was sequenced for a study of blood T cell repertoires in COVID-19. Overall study: COVID-19 samples collected from the United States, Italy and Spain covered acute and convalescent phases.

Germline lookup yields CDR1 SNHLY and CDR2 FYNNEI. CDR3 length equals 13 residues. Trimming left V 8 bases short and J 6 bases short, with 14 bases between. Measured with immunoSEQ multiplex PCR; TCRdb has only the in-frame clones, and not every one. This sample has 150,000 to 200,000 clones; over 75% occur once, and the top ten carry 9.8%. The clonotype originates from a woman older than 75 with acute or convalescent COVID-19. The chain joins TRBV2 to TRBJ1-5, with D possibly matching TRBD1 (5 bases). The material sequenced was peripheral blood. Here the CDR3 DNA reads TGTGCCAGCGCGGTCGGGGGGAGTCAGCCCCAGCATTTT. Its protein is CASAVGGSQPQHF.